This T cell receptor (beta chain) was profiled in a study of blood T cells in healthy people across ages (dated by TCRdb to 2015 to 2017). Background on the whole study: Template switching captured roughly one uniquely barcoded TCR beta cDNA molecule per two T cells in model experiments. Using deep sequencing normalized with unique cDNA molecular identifiers, the study measured how TCR beta repertoire diversity changes with age. Four age groups were formed from the donors: young (average 16 years), middle-aged (approximately 41), aged (62) and long-lived (more than 75). To avoid experimental bias, donors of different ages were randomly spread across the sequencing lanes. Using the same blood draw, the study looked at two additional independent replicas of 1 million unique cDNA reads for two donors, one aged 18 to 30 and the other aged 80 or older. Overall results and qualifications from the work: The CMV infection status of donors was not known, potentially confounding age-related changes in expanded clonotypes. Compared with the aged group, more naive CD4+ T cells, fewer expanded clones and increased TCR diversity were shown by the long-lived group, suggesting age selection. As age increased, observed TCR beta diversity per million T cells dropped in a roughly linear way, and a significant reduction was already evident by age 40. Estimates of total diversity based on one million sequenced T cells were considered lower bounds and underestimates. The percentage of naive T cells measured by flow cytometry correlated strongly with observed TCR beta diversity. Bulk unsorted PBMC profiling prevented conclusive comparison of naive and antigen-experienced compartments.

Libraries were prepared through 5' RACE. Sequencing was performed on an Illumina HiSeq 2500. The second PCR ran for about 7 to 11 cycles and used a J-beta primer mix along with a sample-barcoded 5' primer. Each TCR beta cDNA molecule received a unique molecular identifier from a template-switch 5' adaptor carrying 12 random nucleotides. At least 2.5 million CDR3-containing paired-end reads were obtained from each sample. First-strand cDNA synthesis was performed from all RNA using the Mint cDNA synthesis kit, with priming by a TRBC-specific oligonucleotide. Following uracil-DNA glycosylase treatment, all cDNA underwent a first 18-cycle PCR with the universal primers M1SS and BC2_uni_R. On the authors' methods: For normalization, 1 million high-quality reads, each with a distinct molecular identifier, were randomly selected from each sample. Reads with shared molecular identifiers were discarded instead of being binned into consensus sequences. MiTCR, with a Q25 quality threshold and the strictest error-elimination algorithm, was used for CDR3 identification, clonotype clustering and error correction. A nonparametric unseen species model using Euler transformation provided a lower-bound estimate of total TCR beta diversity. The public reads were reprocessed in TCRdb via fastp at Q25 and MiXCR, keeping in-frame beta chains. Rows matching on CDR3 protein sequence are summarized as one entry with the most common DNA and genes. The V and J calls reflect TCRdb's pipeline rather than the authors' work. For this sample the table gives roughly 1,300,000 distinct CDR3 sequences, of which roughly 59% were detected only once. The top ten constitute 6.5% to 8% of the sample.

Systemically healthy Caucasian individuals from Russia, over 30 in total and aged about 6 to 90 years, were included as donors. Each donor gave approximately 9.3 milliliters of peripheral blood, collected into EDTA-treated Vacutainer tubes. PBMCs were isolated by Ficoll-Paque density-gradient centrifugation, with at least 6 million obtained per sample. Trizol reagent was used to extract total RNA from PBMCs, with at least 5.5 micrograms per sample. Naive CD45RAhigh/CD27high T cell percentages were measured by flow cytometry on a PBMC aliquot from every donor. On this clonotype: Its antigen specificity is not known. Base-call qualities are not available, and no considerably larger clone is one nucleotide away.

The trim is 2 bases for V and 5 bases for J, with a gap of 4 bases between the germline ends. The CDR3 starts with the cysteine, ends with the phenylalanine, and has 12 residues. The CDR3 DNA has 36 bases and is translated from base 1. The CDR1 and CDR2 encoded by the germline V gene are MGHDK and SYGVNS. The sample comprised blood. This clonotype originated in a young man in good health. Recombination connected TRBV25-1 to TRBJ2-1; the D gene assignment is ambiguous. The DNA sequence follows: TGTGCCAGCAGTGAACCCAACAATGAGCAGTTCTTC. Translated, this is CASSEPNNEQFF. The entire variable domain, with the stretches around the CDR3 drawn from the reference TRBV25-1 and TRBJ2-1 proteins, is EADIYQTPRYLVIGTGKKITLECSQTMGHDKMYWYQQDPGMELHLIHYSYGVNSTEKGDLSSESTVSRIRTEHFPLTLESARPSHTSQYLCASSEPNNEQFFGPGTRLTVL.